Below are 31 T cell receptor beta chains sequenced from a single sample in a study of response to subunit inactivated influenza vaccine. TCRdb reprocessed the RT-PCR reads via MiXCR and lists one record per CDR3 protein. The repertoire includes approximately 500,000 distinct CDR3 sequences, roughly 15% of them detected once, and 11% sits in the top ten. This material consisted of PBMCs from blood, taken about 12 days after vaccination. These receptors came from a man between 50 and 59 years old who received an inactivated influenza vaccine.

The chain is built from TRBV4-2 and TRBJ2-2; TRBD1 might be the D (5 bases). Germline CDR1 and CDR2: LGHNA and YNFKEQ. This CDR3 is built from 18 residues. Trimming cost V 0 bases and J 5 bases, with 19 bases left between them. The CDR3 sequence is CASSQDPVAGLGTGELFF. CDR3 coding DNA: TGTGCCAGCAGCCAAGATCCAGTGGCAGGGCTAGGTACCGGGGAGCTGTTTTTT.

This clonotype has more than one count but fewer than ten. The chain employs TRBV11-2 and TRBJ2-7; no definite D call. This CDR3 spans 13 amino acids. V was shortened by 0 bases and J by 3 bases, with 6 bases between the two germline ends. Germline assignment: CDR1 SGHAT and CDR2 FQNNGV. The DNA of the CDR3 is TGTGCCAGCAGCTTAGACACCTACTACGAGCAGTACTTC. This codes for CASSLDTYYEQYF. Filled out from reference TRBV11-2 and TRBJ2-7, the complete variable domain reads EAGVAQSPRYKIIEKRQSVAFWCNPISGHATLYWYQQILGQGPKLLIQFQNNGVVDDSQLPKDRFSAERLKGVDSTLKIQPAKLEDSAVYLCASSLDTYYEQYFGPGTRLTVT.

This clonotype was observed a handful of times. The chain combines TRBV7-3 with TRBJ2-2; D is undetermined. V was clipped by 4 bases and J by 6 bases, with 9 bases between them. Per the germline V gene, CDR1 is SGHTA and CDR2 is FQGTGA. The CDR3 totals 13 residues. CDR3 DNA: TGTGCCAGCAGCTCCACCGGTCCCGGGGAGCTGTTTTTT. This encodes CASSSTGPGELFF.

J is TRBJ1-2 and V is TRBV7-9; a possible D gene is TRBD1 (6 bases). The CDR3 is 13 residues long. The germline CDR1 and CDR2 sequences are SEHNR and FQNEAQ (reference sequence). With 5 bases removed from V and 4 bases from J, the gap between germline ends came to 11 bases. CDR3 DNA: TGTGCCAGCAGCAGAGAGACAGGCTATGGCTACACCTTC. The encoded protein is CASSRETGYGYTF.

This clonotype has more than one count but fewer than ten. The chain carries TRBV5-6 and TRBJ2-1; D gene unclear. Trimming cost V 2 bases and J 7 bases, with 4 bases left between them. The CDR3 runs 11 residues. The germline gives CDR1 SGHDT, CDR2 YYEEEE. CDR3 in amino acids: CASSFMNEQFF. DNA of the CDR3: TGTGCCAGCAGCTTCATGAATGAGCAGTTCTTC.

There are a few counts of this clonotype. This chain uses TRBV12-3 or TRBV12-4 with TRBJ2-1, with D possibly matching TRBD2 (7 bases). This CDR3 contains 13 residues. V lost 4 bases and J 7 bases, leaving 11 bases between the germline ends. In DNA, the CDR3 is TGTGCCAGCAGTTACCGGGGGGCAAATGAGCAGTTCTTC. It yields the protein CASSYRGANEQFF.

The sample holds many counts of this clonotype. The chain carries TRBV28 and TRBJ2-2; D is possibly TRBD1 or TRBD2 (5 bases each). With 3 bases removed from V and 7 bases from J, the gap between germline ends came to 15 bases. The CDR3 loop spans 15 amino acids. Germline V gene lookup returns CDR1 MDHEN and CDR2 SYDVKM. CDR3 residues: CASSFPWGTGGELFF. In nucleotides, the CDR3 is TGTGCCAGCAGTTTCCCTTGGGGGACCGGCGGGGAGCTGTTTTTT.

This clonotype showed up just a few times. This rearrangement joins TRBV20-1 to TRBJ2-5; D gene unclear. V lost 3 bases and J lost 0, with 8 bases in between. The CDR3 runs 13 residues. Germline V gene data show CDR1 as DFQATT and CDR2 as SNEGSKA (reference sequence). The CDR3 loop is CSASRRNQETQYF. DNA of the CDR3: TGCAGTGCTAGCAGACGGAACCAAGAGACCCAGTACTTC.

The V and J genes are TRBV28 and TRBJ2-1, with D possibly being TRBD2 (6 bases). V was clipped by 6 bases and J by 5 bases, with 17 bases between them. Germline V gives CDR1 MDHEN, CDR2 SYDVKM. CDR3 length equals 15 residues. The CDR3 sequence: CASRKPKEGDNEQFF. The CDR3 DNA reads TGTGCCAGCAGAAAACCAAAGGAGGGTGACAATGAGCAGTTCTTC.

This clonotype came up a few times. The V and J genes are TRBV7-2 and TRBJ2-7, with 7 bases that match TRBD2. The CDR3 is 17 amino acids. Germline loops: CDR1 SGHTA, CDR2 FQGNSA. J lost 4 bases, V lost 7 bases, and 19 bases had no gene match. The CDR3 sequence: CASNLSPGSGALYEQYF. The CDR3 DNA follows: TGTGCCAGCAACCTTAGCCCGGGAAGCGGGGCCCTTTACGAGCAGTACTTC. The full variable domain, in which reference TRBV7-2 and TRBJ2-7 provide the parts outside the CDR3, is GAGVSQSPSNKVTEKGKDVELRCDPISGHTALYWYRQSLGQGLEFLIYFQGNSAPDKSGLPSDRFSAERTGGSVSTLTIQRTQQEDSAVYLCASNLSPGSGALYEQYFGPGTRLTVT.

The CDR3 coding sequence is TGCAGTGCTAGAGACCGGACAGGGTACACAGATACGCAGTATTTT. Protein: CSARDRTGYTDTQYF. The chain joins TRBV20-1 to TRBJ2-3; 8 bases agree with TRBD1. J lost 2 bases, V lost 0 bases, and 4 bases had no gene match. CDR3 length: 15 residues. The germline V gene has CDR1 DFQATT and CDR2 SNEGSKA (reference sequence).

CDR3 nucleotide sequence: TGTGCCACCGAGGGACAGGGGAACACCGGGGAGCTGTTTTTT. It translates to CATEGQGNTGELFF. The rearrangement links TRBV12-3 or TRBV12-4 to TRBJ2-2; 9 bases map to TRBD1. V dropped 10 bases and J dropped 1; count of bases not matched to a gene: 4. CDR3 size: 14 residues.

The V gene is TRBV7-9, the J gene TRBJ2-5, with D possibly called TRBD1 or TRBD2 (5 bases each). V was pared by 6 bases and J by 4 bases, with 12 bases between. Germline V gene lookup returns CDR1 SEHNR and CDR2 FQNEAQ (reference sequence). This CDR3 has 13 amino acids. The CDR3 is CASRWGFGETQYF. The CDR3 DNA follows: TGTGCCAGCAGGTGGGGGTTCGGAGAGACCCAGTACTTC.

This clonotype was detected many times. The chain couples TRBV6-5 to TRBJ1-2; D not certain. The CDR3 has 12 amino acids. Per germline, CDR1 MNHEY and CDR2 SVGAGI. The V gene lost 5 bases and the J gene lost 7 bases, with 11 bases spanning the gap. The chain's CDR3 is CASSPGESGYTF. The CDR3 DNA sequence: TGTGCCAGCAGTCCCGGGGAGAGTGGCTACACCTTC.

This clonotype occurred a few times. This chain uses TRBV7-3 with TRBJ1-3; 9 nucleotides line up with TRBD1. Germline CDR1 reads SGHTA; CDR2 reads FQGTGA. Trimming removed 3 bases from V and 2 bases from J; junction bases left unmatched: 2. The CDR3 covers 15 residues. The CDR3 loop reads CASSFNRGPGNTIYF. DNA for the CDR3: TGTGCCAGCAGCTTCAACAGGGGGCCTGGAAACACCATATATTTT.

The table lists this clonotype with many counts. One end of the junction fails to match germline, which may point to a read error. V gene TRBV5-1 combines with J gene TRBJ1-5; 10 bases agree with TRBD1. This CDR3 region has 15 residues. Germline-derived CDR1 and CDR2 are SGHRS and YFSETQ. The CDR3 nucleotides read TGTGCCAGCAGCCTCGGACAGGGGGGCAATCAGCCCCAGCATTTT. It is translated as CASSLGQGGNQPQHF.

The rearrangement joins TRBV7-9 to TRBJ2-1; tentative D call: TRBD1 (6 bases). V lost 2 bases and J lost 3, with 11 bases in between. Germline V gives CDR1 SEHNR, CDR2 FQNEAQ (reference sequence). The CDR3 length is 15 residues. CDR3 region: CASSLQGLFYNEQFF. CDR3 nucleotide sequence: TGTGCCAGCAGCTTACAGGGGCTTTTCTACAATGAGCAGTTCTTC.

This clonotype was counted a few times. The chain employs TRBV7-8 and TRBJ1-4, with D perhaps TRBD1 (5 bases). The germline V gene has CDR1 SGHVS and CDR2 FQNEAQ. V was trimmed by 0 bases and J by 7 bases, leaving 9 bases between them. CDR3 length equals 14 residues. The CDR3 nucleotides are TGTGCCAGCAGCTTAGCAGGGGTTTTTGAAAAACTGTTTTTT. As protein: CASSLAGVFEKLFF.

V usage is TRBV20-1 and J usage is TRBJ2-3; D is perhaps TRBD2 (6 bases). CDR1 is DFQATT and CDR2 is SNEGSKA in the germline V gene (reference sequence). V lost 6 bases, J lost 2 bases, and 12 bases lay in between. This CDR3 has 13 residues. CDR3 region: CSARWGDTDTQYF. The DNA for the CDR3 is TGCAGTGCACGTTGGGGGGACACAGATACGCAGTATTTT.

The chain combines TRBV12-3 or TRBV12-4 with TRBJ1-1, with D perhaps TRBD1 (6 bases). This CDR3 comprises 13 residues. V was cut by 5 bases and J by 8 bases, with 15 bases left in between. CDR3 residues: CASSPGQLGEAFF. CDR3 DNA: TGTGCCAGCAGTCCTGGACAGTTGGGAGAAGCTTTCTTT.

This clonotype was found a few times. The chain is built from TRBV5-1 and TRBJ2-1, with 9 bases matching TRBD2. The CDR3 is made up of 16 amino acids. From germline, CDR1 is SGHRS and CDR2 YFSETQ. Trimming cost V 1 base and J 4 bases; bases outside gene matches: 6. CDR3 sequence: CASSLSTRGGYNEQFF. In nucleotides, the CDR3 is TGCGCCAGCAGCTTGTCCACGCGGGGGGGGTACAATGAGCAGTTCTTC.

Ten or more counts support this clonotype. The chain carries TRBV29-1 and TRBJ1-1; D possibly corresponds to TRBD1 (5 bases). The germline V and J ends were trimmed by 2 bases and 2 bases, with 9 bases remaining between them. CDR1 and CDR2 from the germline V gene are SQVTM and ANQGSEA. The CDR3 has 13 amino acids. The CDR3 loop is CSVEPGLNTEAFF. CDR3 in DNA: TGCAGCGTTGAACCGGGACTAAACACTGAAGCTTTCTTT.

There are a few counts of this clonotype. CDR3 DNA sequence: TGCGCCAGCAGCCAAGGCCAGGGACAAACCCGGATGGTTTATGGCTACACCTTC. Its translation is CASSQGQGQTRMVYGYTF. The rearrangement links TRBV4-1 to TRBJ1-2; tentatively, D is TRBD1 (6 bases). The germline V and J ends were trimmed by 1 base and 5 bases, with 23 bases remaining between them. Germline V gene sequence: CDR1 MGHRA, CDR2 YSYEKL. This CDR3 spans 18 amino acids.

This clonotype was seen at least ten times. CDR3 coding DNA: TGTGCCAGCAGCTTAGGGGGACTAGCGGGAGGGTATGAGCAGTTCTTC. Amino acid sequence: CASSLGGLAGGYEQFF. The chain has TRBV7-8 and TRBJ2-1; 16 nucleotides line up with TRBD2. The CDR3 sequence is 16 residues long. Trimming cost V 1 base and J 8 bases; bases outside gene matches: 2. Germline V gene data show CDR1 as SGHVS and CDR2 as FQNEAQ. Combining the CDR3 with reference TRBV7-8 and TRBJ2-1 gives the whole variable domain GAGVSQSPRYKVAKRGQDVALRCDPISGHVSLFWYQQALGQGPEFLTYFQNEAQLDKSGLPSDRFFAERPEGSVSTLKIQRTQQEDSAVYLCASSLGGLAGGYEQFFGPGTRLTVL.

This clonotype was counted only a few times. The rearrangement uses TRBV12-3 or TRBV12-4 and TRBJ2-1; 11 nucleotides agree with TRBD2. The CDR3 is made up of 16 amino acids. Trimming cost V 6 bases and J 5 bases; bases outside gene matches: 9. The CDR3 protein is CASSRAGTSGHNEQFF. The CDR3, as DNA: TGTGCCAGCAGCAGAGCCGGGACTAGCGGTCACAATGAGCAGTTCTTC.

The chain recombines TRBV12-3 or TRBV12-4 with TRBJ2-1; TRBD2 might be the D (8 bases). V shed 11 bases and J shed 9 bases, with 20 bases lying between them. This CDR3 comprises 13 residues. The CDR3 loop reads CAGGGGGHSEQFF. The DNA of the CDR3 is TGTGCCGGAGGGGGCGGGGGGCACAGTGAGCAGTTCTTC.

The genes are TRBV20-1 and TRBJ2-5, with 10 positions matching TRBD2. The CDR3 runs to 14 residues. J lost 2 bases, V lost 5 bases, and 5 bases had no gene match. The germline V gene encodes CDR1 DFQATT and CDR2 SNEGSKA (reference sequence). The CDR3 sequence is CSASQAGGQETQYF. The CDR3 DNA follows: TGCAGTGCTTCCCAAGCGGGGGGGCAAGAGACCCAGTACTTC.

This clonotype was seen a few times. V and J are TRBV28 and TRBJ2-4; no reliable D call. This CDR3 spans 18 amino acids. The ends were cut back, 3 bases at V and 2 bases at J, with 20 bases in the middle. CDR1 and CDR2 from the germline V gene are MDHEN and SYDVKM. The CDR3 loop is CASSFPLGSSLPKNIQYF. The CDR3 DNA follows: TGTGCCAGCAGTTTTCCTTTGGGAAGTTCGTTGCCCAAAAACATTCAGTACTTC.

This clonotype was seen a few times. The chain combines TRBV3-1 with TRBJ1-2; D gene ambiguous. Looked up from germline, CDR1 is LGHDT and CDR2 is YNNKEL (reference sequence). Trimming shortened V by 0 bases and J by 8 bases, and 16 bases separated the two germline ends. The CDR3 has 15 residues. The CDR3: CASSQDPTPLGGYTF. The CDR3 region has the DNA TGTGCCAGCAGCCAAGATCCGACCCCCCTTGGGGGCTACACCTTC.

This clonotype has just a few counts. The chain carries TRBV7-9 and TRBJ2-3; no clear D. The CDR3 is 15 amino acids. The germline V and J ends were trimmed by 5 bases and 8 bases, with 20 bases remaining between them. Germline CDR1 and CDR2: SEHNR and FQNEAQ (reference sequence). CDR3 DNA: TGTGCCAGCAGCCCCTATACTCACAAAGATGGTACGCAGTATTTT. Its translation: CASSPYTHKDGTQYF.

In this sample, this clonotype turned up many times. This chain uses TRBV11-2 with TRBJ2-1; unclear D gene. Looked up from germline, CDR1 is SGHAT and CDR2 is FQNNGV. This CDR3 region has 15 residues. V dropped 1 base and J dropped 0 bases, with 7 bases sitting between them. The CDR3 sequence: CASSLVDSSYNEQFF. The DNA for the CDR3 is TGTGCCAGCAGCTTAGTGGATAGCTCCTACAATGAGCAGTTCTTC.